This section outlines one TCR beta chain sequence together with its context. Its matching antigen is unknown. This specimen comes from a study of early T cells in non-severe SARS-CoV-2 infection. Across the study: Unpaired chains resulted from sequencing bulk RNA of unsorted whole blood.

Study-wide points: The study's VDJdb matching favored anti-spike CD8 responses and missed private and CD4 specificities.

The CDR3 runs 16 residues. Germline trimming cut 1 base from V and 1 base from J; bases unmatched to any gene: 4. As part of library construction, unique molecular identifiers were attached to individual cDNA molecules. TCRdb processed the 5' RACE reads anew with MiXCR; each CDR3 protein has one entry. The sample holds 87,000 or so distinct CDR3 sequences; 9% to 15% are singletons and the top ten take 5% to 8%. Sequenced: whole blood. This sequence was found in an adult who was a healthcare worker with PCR-confirmed SARS-CoV-2 infection or an uninfected control (not recorded which). The V and J genes are TRBV12-3 or TRBV12-4 and TRBJ1-1; 9 bases line up with TRBD1. CDR3: CASSLGPGQGNTEAFF. In DNA form, the CDR3 reads TGTGCCAGCAGTTTAGGGCCGGGACAGGGGAACACTGAAGCTTTCTTT.